The clone carrying this TCR beta chain was seen only a few times. The investigators amplified TCR beta CDR3 regions from RNA transcripts. The TCR CDR3 first-round RT-PCR relied on the HTBI primer set. TCRdb reprocessed the multiplex PCR reads via MiXCR and lists one record per CDR3 protein. The repertoire holds under 800,000 distinct CDR3 sequences, with around 13% as singletons. These data are taken from a study of T cells in Graves' hyperthyroidism and ophthalmopathy. The germline V gene has CDR1 DFQATT and CDR2 SNEGSKA (reference sequence). The V gene end was trimmed by 5 bases and the J gene end by 6 bases; junction bases not matched to a gene: 4. The CDR3 totals 13 residues.

The chain employs TRBV20-1 and TRBJ2-4, with TRBD2 identical over 10 bases. The sequencing sample was made of blood. This TCR came from a woman under 30 with Graves' hyperthyroidism. CDR3 DNA: TGCAGTGCTGATCAGCGGGAGGGAAACATTCAGTACTTC. It codes for CSADQREGNIQYF.